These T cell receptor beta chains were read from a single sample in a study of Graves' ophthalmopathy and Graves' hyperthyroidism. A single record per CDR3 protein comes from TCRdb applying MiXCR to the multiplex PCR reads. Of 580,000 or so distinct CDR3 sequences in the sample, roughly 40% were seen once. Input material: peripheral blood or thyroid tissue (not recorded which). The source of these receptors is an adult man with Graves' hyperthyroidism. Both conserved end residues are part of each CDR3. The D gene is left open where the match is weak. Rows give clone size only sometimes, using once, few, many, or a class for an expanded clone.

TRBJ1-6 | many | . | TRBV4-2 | CASSHGQSYNSPLHF | TGTGCCAGCAGCCATGGACAGTCCTATAATTCACCCCTCCACTTT
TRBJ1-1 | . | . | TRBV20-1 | CSARERKKEGVNTEAFF | TGCAGTGCTAGAGAGAGAAAAAAAGAAGGCGTGAACACTGAAGCTTTCTTT
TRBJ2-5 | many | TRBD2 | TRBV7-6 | CASSFVLAGSSAETQYF | TGTGCCAGCAGCTTCGTGCTAGCGGGGTCCTCCGCGGAGACCCAGTACTTC
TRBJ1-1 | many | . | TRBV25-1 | CASSEYGTRPAEAFF | TGTGCCAGCAGTGAATACGGGACGAGGCCCGCTGAAGCTTTCTTT
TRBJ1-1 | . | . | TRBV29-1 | CSVAHTGRNTEAFF | TGCAGCGTTGCCCACACGGGGAGGAACACTGAAGCTTTCTTT
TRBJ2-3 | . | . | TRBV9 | CASSGNGVSTDTQYF | TGTGCCAGCTCTGGGAATGGGGTTAGCACAGATACGCAGTATTTT
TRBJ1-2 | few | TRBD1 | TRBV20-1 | CSAYTGEGTIGYTF | TGCAGTGCTTATACAGGGGAGGGGACTATTGGCTACACCTTC
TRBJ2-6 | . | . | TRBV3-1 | CASSQDYPGPGANVLTF | TGTGCCAGCAGCCAAGACTATCCTGGTCCTGGGGCCAACGTCCTGACTTTC
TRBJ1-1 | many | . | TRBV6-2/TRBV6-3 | CASSTLNTEAFF | TGTGCCAGCAGTACCCTGAACACTGAAGCTTTCTTT
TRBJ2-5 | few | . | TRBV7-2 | CASSGGGQVF | TGTGCCAGCAGCGGGGGGGGCCAGGTCTTC
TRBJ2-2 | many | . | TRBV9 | CASSVMSTGELFF | TGTGCCAGCAGCGTGATGAGCACCGGGGAGCTGTTTTTT
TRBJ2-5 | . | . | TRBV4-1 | CASSQIRVETQYF | TGCGCCAGCAGCCAAATCCGGGTAGAGACCCAGTACTTC
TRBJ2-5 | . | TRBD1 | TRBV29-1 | CSALPHLRQGETQYF | TGCAGCGCCCTGCCCCACTTAAGACAGGGAGAGACCCAGTACTTC
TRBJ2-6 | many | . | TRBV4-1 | CASSQGDLLGANVLTF | TGCGCCAGCAGCCAGGGGGACCTTCTTGGGGCCAACGTCCTGACTTTC
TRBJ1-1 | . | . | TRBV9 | CASSDDREAFF | TGTGCCAGCAGCGACGACAGGGAAGCTTTCTTT
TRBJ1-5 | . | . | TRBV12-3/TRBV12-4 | CASSLDQRAYSNQPQHF | TGTGCCAGCAGCTTGGACCAGAGGGCTTATAGCAATCAGCCCCAGCATTTT
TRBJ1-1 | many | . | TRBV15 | CATSIMNTEAFF | TGTGCCACCAGCATCATGAACACTGAAGCTTTCTTT
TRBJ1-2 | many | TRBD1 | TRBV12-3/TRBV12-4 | CASRRTGGAFGYTF | TGTGCCAGCAGGAGGACAGGGGGAGCTTTTGGCTACACCTTC
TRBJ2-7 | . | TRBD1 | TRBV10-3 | CAISYDPGQAVSSDEQYF | TGTGCCATCAGTTACGATCCGGGACAGGCCGTGTCGTCGGACGAGCAGTACTTC
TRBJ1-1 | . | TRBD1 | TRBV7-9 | CASSDYTGGAHTEAFF | TGTGCCAGCAGCGACTATACAGGGGGCGCTCACACTGAAGCTTTCTTT
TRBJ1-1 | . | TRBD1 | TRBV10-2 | CASSFGTVGTEAFF | TGCGCCAGCTCCTTCGGGACAGTTGGCACTGAAGCTTTCTTT
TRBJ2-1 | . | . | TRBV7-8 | CASSLGFGGYNEQFF | TGTGCCAGCAGCTTAGGTTTCGGGGGATACAATGAGCAGTTCTTC
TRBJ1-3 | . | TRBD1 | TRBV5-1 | CASSEGQGSTGNTIYF | TGTGCCAGCAGCGAGGGACAGGGTTCTACTGGAAACACCATATATTTT
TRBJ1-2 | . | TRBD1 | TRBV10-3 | CAISVDRDGYTF | TGTGCCATCAGTGTTGACAGGGACGGCTACACCTTC
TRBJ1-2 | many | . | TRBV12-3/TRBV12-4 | CASSLIRGYGYTF | TGTGCCAGCAGTTTAATTAGAGGATATGGCTACACCTTC
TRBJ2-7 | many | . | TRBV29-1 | CSVRDSQYEQYF | TGCAGTGTGCGGGACAGCCAATACGAGCAGTACTTC
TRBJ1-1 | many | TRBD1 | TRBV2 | CASSPQTGVNTEAFF | TGTGCCAGCAGTCCCCAGACAGGGGTGAACACTGAAGCTTTCTTT
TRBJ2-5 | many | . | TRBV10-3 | CAISESTGETQYF | TGTGCCATCAGTGAGTCGACGGGGGAGACCCAGTACTTC
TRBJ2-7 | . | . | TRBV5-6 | CASSLTSRDWSSYEQYF | TGTGCCAGCAGCTTGACTAGTCGGGACTGGAGCTCCTACGAGCAGTACTTC
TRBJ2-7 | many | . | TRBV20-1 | CSAQQGASSYEQYF | TGCAGTGCGCAGCAGGGTGCGAGCTCCTACGAGCAGTACTTC
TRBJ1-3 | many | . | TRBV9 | CASSVEGVSGNTIYF | TGTGCCAGCAGCGTAGAGGGGGTCTCTGGAAACACCATATATTTT
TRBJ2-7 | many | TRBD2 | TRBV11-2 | CASSSLAGLGEQYF | TGTGCCAGCAGCTCACTAGCGGGATTGGGTGAGCAGTACTTC
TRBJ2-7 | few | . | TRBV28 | CASSPPLVSRGEQYF | TGTGCCAGCAGTCCCCCACTAGTCTCCCGAGGGGAGCAGTACTTC
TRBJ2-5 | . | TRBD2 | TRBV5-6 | CASSPRVAGGTQYF | TGTGCCAGCAGCCCCCGGGTAGCGGGAGGGACCCAGTACTTC
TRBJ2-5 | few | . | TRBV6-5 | CASPQDTPQETQYF | TGTGCCAGCCCGCAGGACACGCCTCAAGAGACCCAGTACTTC
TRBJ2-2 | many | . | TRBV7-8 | CASSLWGRAAGELFF | TGTGCCAGCAGCTTATGGGGCAGGGCGGCCGGGGAGCTGTTTTTT
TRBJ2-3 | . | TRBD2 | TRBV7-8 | CASSLLGSGSTDTQYF | TGTGCCAGCAGCTTACTCGGTAGCGGGAGCACAGATACGCAGTATTTT
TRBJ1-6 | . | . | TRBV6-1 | CASSEAGAYNSPLHF | TGTGCCAGCAGTGAAGCAGGGGCCTATAATTCACCCCTCCACTTT
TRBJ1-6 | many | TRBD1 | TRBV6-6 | CASSGQGADSPLHF | TGTGCCAGCTCGGGACAGGGGGCTGATTCACCCCTCCACTTT
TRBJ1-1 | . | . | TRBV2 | CASSDRVTEAFF | TGTGCCAGCAGTGACCGGGTAACTGAAGCTTTCTTT
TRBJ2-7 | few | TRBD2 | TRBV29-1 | CSGAVAGVGYEQYF | TGCAGCGGCGCGGTAGCGGGTGTAGGTTACGAGCAGTACTTC
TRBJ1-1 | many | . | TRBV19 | CASTKTMGAEAFF | TGTGCCAGTACAAAAACCATGGGGGCTGAAGCTTTCTTT
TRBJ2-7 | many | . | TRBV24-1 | CATSVRGIGEQYF | TGTGCCACCAGTGTGAGGGGGATCGGCGAGCAGTACTTC
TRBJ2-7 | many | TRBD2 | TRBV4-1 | CASSQESGEGEQYF | TGCGCCAGCAGCCAAGAGTCGGGGGAGGGCGAGCAGTACTTC
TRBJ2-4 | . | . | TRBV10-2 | CASSESAGQAKNIQYF | TGCGCCAGCAGTGAGTCCGCAGGGCAGGCCAAAAACATTCAGTACTTC
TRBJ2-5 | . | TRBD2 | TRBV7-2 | CASSLAAGVRETQYF | TGTGCCAGCAGCTTAGCAGCGGGGGTGAGAGAGACCCAGTACTTC
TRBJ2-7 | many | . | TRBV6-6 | CASSYSRLSYEQYF | TGTGCCAGCAGTTACTCCCGGCTGTCCTACGAGCAGTACTTC
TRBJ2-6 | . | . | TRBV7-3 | CASRLDRFAGANVLTF | TGTGCCAGCAGGCTCGACAGGTTTGCCGGGGCCAACGTCCTGACTTTC
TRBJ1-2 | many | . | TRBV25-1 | CASTLGQGFGYTF | TGTGCCAGCACTTTGGGGCAGGGCTTTGGCTACACCTTC
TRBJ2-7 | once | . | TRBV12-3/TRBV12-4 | CASSFPPTGGEQYF | TGTGCCAGCAGTTTCCCTCCGACAGGCGGTGAGCAGTACTTC
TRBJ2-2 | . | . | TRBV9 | CASSVGSRGTGELFF | TGTGCCAGCAGCGTAGGGAGCAGGGGCACCGGGGAGCTGTTTTTT
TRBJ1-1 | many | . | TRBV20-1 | CSARYEGNTEAFF | TGCAGTGCTAGATATGAAGGAAACACTGAAGCTTTCTTT
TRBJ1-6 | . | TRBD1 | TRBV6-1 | CASSDPTGRSPLHF | TGTGCCAGCAGCGACCCGACAGGGCGATCACCCCTCCACTTT
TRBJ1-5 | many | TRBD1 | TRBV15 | CATSQGQVNQPQHF | TGTGCCACCAGCCAAGGACAGGTTAATCAGCCCCAGCATTTT
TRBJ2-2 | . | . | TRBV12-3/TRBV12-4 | CASSYVPAGELFF | TGTGCCAGCAGCTACGTTCCGGCGGGGGAGCTGTTTTTT
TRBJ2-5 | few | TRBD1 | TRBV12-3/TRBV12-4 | CASSPQGYQGTQYF | TGTGCCAGCAGCCCACAGGGGTATCAAGGGACCCAGTACTTC